Following are 18 T cell receptor beta chains from one sample sequenced in a study of T cell responses to AZD1222 COVID-19 vaccine. Measured with immunoSEQ multiplex PCR; TCRdb has only the in-frame clones, and not every one. The sample records some 120,000 clones, 92% being singletons. Sequenced material: peripheral blood, taken on day 0 of AZD1222 vaccination. The receptors come from an adult in good health.

The V gene is TRBV5-1, the J gene TRBJ2-7; D gene unclear. Germline CDR1 reads SGHRS; CDR2 reads YFSETQ. The CDR3 runs 12 residues. Trimming shortened V by 4 bases and J by 5 bases, and 10 bases separated the two germline ends. CDR3 in amino acids: CASSPTTDEQYF. The DNA for the CDR3 is TGCGCCAGCAGCCCTACAACCGACGAGCAGTACTTC.

The rearrangement joins TRBV6-5 to TRBJ2-7; D possibly matches TRBD1 or TRBD2 (6 bases each). Germline V gene sequence: CDR1 MNHEY, CDR2 SVGAGI. The length of the CDR3 is 16 residues. The ends were cut back, 0 bases at V and 3 bases at J, with 15 bases in the middle. Written as DNA, the CDR3 is TGTGCCAGCAGTTACTCCGCGGGGCAGGGGCTCTACGAGCAGTACTTC. It specifies CASSYSAGQGLYEQYF.

V gene TRBV10-3 combines with J gene TRBJ2-1; D gene ambiguous. Germline V lookup: CDR1 ENHRY, CDR2 SYGVKD. Between the trimmed V and J ends, which lost 7 bases and 6 bases, there was a span of 7 bases. The CDR3 extends over 11 amino acids. The CDR3 loop is CAIIEGNEQFF. For the CDR3, the DNA is TGTGCCATCATTGAAGGCAATGAGCAGTTCTTC.

The gene calls are TRBV4-1 and TRBJ1-4, with D possibly TRBD1 on 5 matching bases. The CDR3 totals 16 residues. The V gene lost 0 bases and the J gene lost 4 bases, with 12 bases spanning the gap. Germline lookup yields CDR1 MGHRA and CDR2 YSYEKL. As DNA, the CDR3 is TGCGCCAGCAGCCAAGATTCAAGGGGACGTAATGAAAAACTGTTTTTT. It specifies CASSQDSRGRNEKLFF.

This clone appeared a single time. The V and J genes are TRBV2 and TRBJ1-2, with D possibly TRBD1 on 6 matching bases. The CDR3 has 13 amino acids. Germline-derived CDR1 and CDR2 are SNHLY and FYNNEI. The V end was cut by 4 bases, the J end by 4 bases, with 10 bases between. CDR3 nucleotides: TGTGCCAGCAGTGCACAGGGTGCCTATGGCTACACCTTC. Its protein product is CASSAQGAYGYTF.

The chain combines TRBV7-2 with TRBJ1-1; possibly TRBD1 for D (5 bases). Deletions cut 2 bases from V and 1 base from J, with 11 bases between. CDR1 is SGHTA and CDR2 is FQGNSA in the germline V gene. The CDR3 has 15 amino acids. As DNA, the CDR3 is TGTGCCAGCAGCTTAACAGGAGGGGAGAACACTGAAGCTTTCTTT. It translates to CASSLTGGENTEAFF.

This clone has a handful of counts. V usage is TRBV20-1 and J usage is TRBJ1-1; D gene ambiguous. There are 15 residues in the CDR3. V shed 3 bases and J shed 2 bases, with 16 bases lying between them. Germline V gives CDR1 DFQATT, CDR2 SNEGSKA (reference sequence). The CDR3, as DNA: TGCAGTGCTAGTTTTAACGTGGCCGTTAACACTGAAGCTTTCTTT. It translates to CSASFNVAVNTEAFF.

The V call is TRBV6-1, the J call TRBJ1-5, with D unresolved. The V and J ends lost 2 bases and 2 bases respectively, with 7 bases between them. CDR3 length: 14 amino acids. Looked up from germline, CDR1 is MNHNS and CDR2 is SASEGT. CDR3 coding DNA: TGTGCCAGCAGTGAACGGGCAGGCAATCAGCCCCAGCATTTT. Translated: CASSERAGNQPQHF.

The rearrangement joins TRBV7-3 to TRBJ2-7; TRBD1 matches at 9 bases. In germline, CDR1 is SGHTA, CDR2 FQGTGA. After removal of 4 bases from V and 5 bases from J, the junction contained 15 bases not matched to a gene. CDR3 length equals 17 residues. The CDR3 loop is CASSSHGHRGPMNEQYF. CDR3 DNA: TGTGCCAGCAGCTCCCATGGCCACAGGGGGCCTATGAACGAGCAGTACTTC.

The rearrangement links TRBV3-1 (or the pseudogene TRBV3-2) to TRBJ2-5, with D possibly matching TRBD1 (6 bases). CDR1 is LGHDT, CDR2 YNNKEL, per germline (reference sequence). The CDR3 contains 15 residues. The germline V and J ends were trimmed by 1 base and 5 bases, with 14 bases remaining between them. CDR3 in DNA: TGTGCCAGCAGCCAAGCAGGGGCCTCGGGGGAGACCCAGTACTTC. This gives the protein CASSQAGASGETQYF.

For the CDR3, the DNA is TGTGCCAGTAGTATGGAGCCCCTAAATCAGCCCCAGCATTTT. It is translated as CASSMEPLNQPQHF. V is TRBV19 and J is TRBJ1-5; no reliable D call. Looked up from germline, CDR1 is LNHDA and CDR2 is SQIVND (reference sequence). With 3 bases removed from V and 4 bases from J, the gap between germline ends came to 10 bases. The CDR3 length is 14 residues.

This clone has a handful of counts. This chain links TRBV29-1 with TRBJ1-2; 7 bases agree with TRBD1. The J segment lost 8 bases and the V segment lost 6 bases, leaving 6 bases of the junction unmatched. The V gene's germline CDR1 is SQVTM and CDR2 ANQGSEA. The CDR3 loop spans 11 amino acids. DNA for the CDR3: TGCAGCGTCAACCTAGGGGGCGGCTACACCTTC. Translated, it gives CSVNLGGGYTF.

The V and J genes are TRBV11-2 and TRBJ1-2, with 7 bases that match TRBD1. V lost 5 bases and J lost 7; bases outside the gene matches: 7. CDR3 length: 13 residues. Germline V gene data show CDR1 as SGHAT and CDR2 as FQNNGV. This chain's CDR3 is CASSPDRDGGYTF. CDR3 DNA: TGTGCCAGCAGCCCTGACAGGGACGGTGGCTACACCTTC.

The rearrangement links TRBV11-1 to TRBJ1-2; 7 nucleotides align to TRBD1. V trimming: 4 bases; J trimming: 5 bases; junction bases outside the gene matches: 10. There are 15 residues in the CDR3. The germline CDR1 and CDR2 sequences are SGHAT and FQDESV (reference sequence). In DNA form, the CDR3 reads TGTGCCAGCAGCTCCCTTGGGACAGCTCAATATGGCTACACCTTC. Amino acid sequence: CASSSLGTAQYGYTF.

The CDR3 protein is CAWSALGRLTNEKLFF. The CDR3, as DNA: TGTGCCTGGAGTGCTCTCGGCAGGCTTACTAATGAAAAACTGTTTTTT. This chain uses TRBV30 with TRBJ1-4; D is ambiguous. Per germline, CDR1 GTSNPN and CDR2 SVGIG (reference sequence). V was trimmed by 1 base and J by 2 bases, leaving 14 bases between them. The CDR3 is made up of 16 amino acids.

This chain links TRBV2 with TRBJ2-7; the D gene is possibly TRBD2 (6 bases). Germline loops: CDR1 SNHLY, CDR2 FYNNEI. There are 13 residues in the CDR3. Trimming cost V 8 bases and J 2 bases, with 13 bases left between them. The CDR3 here is CASGGTGAYEQYF. The CDR3 coding sequence is TGTGCCAGCGGGGGGACTGGAGCCTACGAGCAGTACTTC.

The chain uses TRBV6-2 or TRBV6-3 and TRBJ2-1; D is undetermined. V lost 0 bases and J lost 4, with 4 bases in between. Germline V lookup: CDR1 MNHEY, CDR2 SVGEGT. The CDR3 runs to 13 residues. The CDR3 spells CASSYSLYNEQFF. The CDR3 DNA reads as TGTGCCAGCAGTTACTCTTTATACAATGAGCAGTTCTTC.

This clone was seen just once. The CDR3 DNA is TGTGCCAGCAGCGTAGTTTCAATGCTAGGCGGCACAGATACGCAGTATTTT. It yields the protein CASSVVSMLGGTDTQYF. This chain links TRBV9 with TRBJ2-3; D is unresolved. Between the trimmed V and J ends, which lost 0 bases and 1 base, there was a span of 15 bases. Germline CDR1 is SGDLS and CDR2 is YYNGEE. The CDR3 contains 17 residues.